Shown below are 23 T cell receptor beta chains from a single sample sequenced in a study of OX40 agonist ivuxolimab in advanced cancers. TCRdb's copy holds only in-frame clones and misses some; the assay was immunoSEQ multiplex PCR. This table holds around 76,000 clones, about 85% found once. The starting material was CD4+ or CD8+ T cells sorted from blood, obtained in a trial of the OX40 agonist ivuxolimab. The receptor set was obtained from an adult with an advanced solid tumor such as melanoma, head and neck, liver or kidney cancer.

The gene calls are TRBV7-3 and TRBJ2-6; possibly TRBD1 for D (5 bases). There are 15 residues in the CDR3. CDR1 is SGHTA and CDR2 is FQGTGA in the germline V gene. V dropped 5 bases and J dropped 0 bases, with 8 bases sitting between them. CDR3 region: CASSGAGSGANVLTF. The CDR3, as DNA: TGTGCCAGCAGCGGGGCAGGCTCTGGGGCCAACGTCCTGACTTTC.

V gene TRBV19 combines with J gene TRBJ2-2; D ambiguous. V was clipped by 6 bases and J by 7 bases, with 9 bases between them. CDR1 and CDR2 from the germline V gene are LNHDA and SQIVND (reference sequence). The CDR3 contains 12 residues. In DNA, the CDR3 is TGTGCCAGTAGGTCAGGTTACGGGGAGCTGTTTTTT. As protein: CASRSGYGELFF.

The V call is TRBV4-1, the J call TRBJ2-7; tentative D call: TRBD2 (5 bases). Germline CDR1 and CDR2: MGHRA and YSYEKL. Trimming removed 0 bases from V and 2 bases from J, with 20 bases in between. The CDR3 is made up of 18 amino acids. CDR3 residues: CASSQDRGRGSRTYEQYF. The CDR3 nucleotides read TGCGCCAGCAGCCAAGATCGGGGTCGAGGCTCAAGAACCTACGAGCAGTACTTC.

This CDR3 reads CASSRTGGPYEQYF. Here the CDR3 DNA reads TGTGCCAGCAGCCGGACAGGGGGGCCCTACGAGCAGTACTTC. This sequence joins TRBV6-6 and TRBJ2-7; 10 bases line up with TRBD1. V shed 6 bases, J shed 2 bases, and the junction held 4 bases outside the gene matches. CDR3 length: 14 residues. Germline CDR1 reads MNHNY; CDR2 reads SVGAGI (reference sequence).

The J gene is TRBJ2-2, the V gene TRBV7-8; 8 bases are shared with TRBD2. The CDR3 extends over 15 amino acids. The V gene's germline CDR1 is SGHVS and CDR2 FQNEAQ. The V segment lost 0 bases and the J segment 9 bases; nucleotides outside the gene matches: 6. CDR3 DNA: TGTGCCAGCAGCTTAGCGGTTGCGGGAGGCAGGGAGCTGTTTTTT. Protein product: CASSLAVAGGRELFF. Combining the CDR3 with reference TRBV7-8 and TRBJ2-2 gives the whole variable domain GAGVSQSPRYKVAKRGQDVALRCDPISGHVSLFWYQQALGQGPEFLTYFQNEAQLDKSGLPSDRFFAERPEGSVSTLKIQRTQQEDSAVYLCASSLAVAGGRELFFGEGSRLTVL.

The chain is built from TRBV2 and TRBJ2-7; no clear D. Per the germline V gene, CDR1 is SNHLY and CDR2 is FYNNEI. The V gene lost 3 bases and the J gene lost 6 bases, with 9 bases spanning the gap. The CDR3 length is 12 residues. CDR3 sequence reads: CASSEGSPEQYF. The CDR3 DNA reads TGTGCCAGCAGTGAGGGCAGCCCCGAGCAGTACTTC.

Only a few counts were recorded for this clone. The chain employs TRBV10-1 and TRBJ2-1, with TRBD2 matching over 7 bases. Germline V gene lookup returns CDR1 WNHNN and CDR2 SYGVQD (reference sequence). The CDR3 has 14 residues. J lost 5 bases, V lost 3 bases, and 4 bases had no gene match. As DNA, the CDR3 is TGCGCCAGCAGTGATGGCGGGGGAAACAATGAGCAGTTCTTC. It is translated as CASSDGGGNNEQFF.

The chain links TRBV27 to TRBJ1-2; D remains unclear. Germline V gene sequence: CDR1 MNHEY, CDR2 SMNVEV (reference sequence). The length of the CDR3 is 14 residues. V lost 0 bases to trimming and J lost 5 bases, with 10 bases between them. CDR3 residues: CASSLSLGGYGYTF. The CDR3 nucleotides read TGTGCCAGCAGTTTATCCCTGGGTGGGTATGGCTACACCTTC.

This chain joins TRBV15 and TRBJ2-7; the match to TRBD2 covers 8 bases. The CDR3 has 15 amino acids. The junction had 7 bases not matched to a gene; V was cut back by 5 bases and J by 1 base. CDR1 and CDR2 (germline): LNHNV, YYDKDF (reference sequence). The CDR3 DNA reads TGTGCCACCAGCCCCTCGACTAGCGTGTCCTACGAGCAGTACTTC. Its protein is CATSPSTSVSYEQYF.

CDR3 nucleotides: TGTGCCAGCTCACTATCCCGGACTAGCGTGGGAGAGACCCAGTACTTC. Translation: CASSLSRTSVGETQYF. The chain carries TRBV18 and TRBJ2-5; 9 nucleotides agree with TRBD2. This CDR3 region has 16 residues. CDR1 is KGHSH, CDR2 LQKENI, per germline. V shed 4 bases and J 4 bases; nucleotides not matched to a gene: 10.

This chain uses TRBV4-3 with TRBJ2-1; possibly TRBD1 for D (6 bases). Germline values: CDR1 LGHNA, CDR2 YSLEER. The CDR3 is 16 residues long. Trimming stripped 6 bases from V and 2 bases from J, with 17 bases between. The CDR3 is CASSKQGLSPYNEQFF. The CDR3 nucleotides read TGCGCCAGCAGTAAACAGGGCTTGAGCCCCTACAATGAGCAGTTCTTC.

This clone appeared a few times. This rearrangement joins TRBV10-3 to TRBJ2-7; D is ambiguous. The CDR3 runs 12 residues. Between the trimmed V and J ends, which lost 3 bases and 4 bases, there was a span of 7 bases. From germline, CDR1 is ENHRY and CDR2 SYGVKD. In DNA form, the CDR3 reads TGTGCCATCAGTGACAAATCATACGAGCAGTACTTC. It yields the protein CAISDKSYEQYF.

This chain connects TRBV7-2 to TRBJ2-5, with D uncertain. The germline V and J ends were trimmed by 4 bases and 5 bases, with 8 bases remaining between them. Germline V gene lookup returns CDR1 SGHTA and CDR2 FQGNSA. The CDR3 totals 12 residues. CDR3 sequence: CASSYTWETQYF. In DNA form, the CDR3 reads TGTGCCAGCAGCTACACCTGGGAGACCCAGTACTTC.

This rearrangement joins TRBV5-8 to TRBJ1-1; 8 bases fit TRBD1. Germline V gene data show CDR1 as SGHTS and CDR2 as YDEGEE. The CDR3 is 14 amino acids. The ends lost 4 bases at V and 10 bases at J; junction bases unmatched: 12. The CDR3, as DNA: TGTGCCAGCAGCAGAGGACACGACAGGGGATCAGCTTTCTTT. Translation: CASSRGHDRGSAFF.

This clone was detected many times. The chain couples TRBV6-1 to TRBJ1-2; TRBD1 might be the D (5 bases). V was shortened by 5 bases and J by 5 bases, with 12 bases between the two germline ends. Germline V CDR1 and CDR2: MNHNS, SASEGT. The CDR3 has 13 residues. The CDR3 is CASSYSGAYGYTF. DNA for the CDR3: TGTGCCAGCAGTTATTCTGGGGCTTATGGCTACACCTTC.

This rearrangement joins TRBV7-9 to TRBJ2-5; D not certain. The J call is uncertain, as TRBJ2-7 better fits the DNA end. Germline assignment: CDR1 SEHNR and CDR2 FQNEAQ (reference sequence). CDR3 size: 15 residues. The CDR3 nucleotides are TGTGCCAGCAGCTTAGTAGGCGGTTCTTCCTACGAGCAGTACTTC. Protein sequence: CASSLVGGSSYEQYF.

The chain joins TRBV20-1 to TRBJ2-1; D unclear. V lost 5 bases and J lost 4, with 3 bases in between. CDR3 length equals 10 residues. Germline CDR1 is DFQATT and CDR2 is SNEGSKA (reference sequence). CDR3 nucleotides: TGCAGTGCTGTTTACAATGAGCAGTTCTTC. Translating it yields CSAVYNEQFF.

The chain joins TRBV4-2 to TRBJ1-6; D not certain. Trimming shortened V by 0 bases and J by 9 bases, and 12 bases separated the two germline ends. This CDR3 has 15 amino acids. Germline lookup yields CDR1 LGHNA and CDR2 YNFKEQ. CDR3 sequence: CASSQDPKGGSPLHF. The CDR3 nucleotides are TGTGCCAGCAGCCAAGATCCCAAGGGCGGTTCACCCCTCCACTTT.

The chain links TRBV27 to TRBJ2-2, with D unresolved. This CDR3 is 15 amino acids long. Trimming shortened V by 6 bases and J by 6 bases, and 17 bases separated the two germline ends. CDR1 MNHEY and CDR2 SMNVEV come from the germline V gene (reference sequence). CDR3 nucleotides: TGTGCCAGCAGCACAGACCCCTATAGGGCCGGGGAGCTGTTTTTT. It yields the protein CASSTDPYRAGELFF.

This clone came up a few times. The chain recombines TRBV4-1 with TRBJ2-7; 15 positions agree with TRBD2. Germline CDR1 MGHRA, CDR2 YSYEKL. J was trimmed by 2 bases and V by 3 bases; bases with no gene match: 8. CDR3 length equals 18 residues. CDR3 loop: CASSHLPRTSGRAYEQYF. CDR3 DNA sequence: TGCGCCAGCAGCCACCTACCCCGGACTAGCGGGAGGGCCTACGAGCAGTACTTC.

This clone was seen more than once but under ten times. The chain joins TRBV28 to TRBJ1-2, with D tentatively TRBD1 (6 bases). The V gene's germline CDR1 is MDHEN and CDR2 SYDVKM. The CDR3 is made up of 14 amino acids. Between the trimmed V and J ends, which lost 8 bases and 1 base, there was a span of 14 bases. CDR3 region: CASEGQPNNYGYTF. The DNA for the CDR3 is TGTGCCAGCGAAGGACAGCCGAATAACTATGGCTACACCTTC.

The CDR3 here is CASSTPTGEWTDTQYF. The CDR3 bases are TGTGCCAGCAGCACGCCGACAGGGGAGTGGACAGATACGCAGTATTTT. The chain has TRBV5-6 and TRBJ2-3; 8 bases agree with TRBD1. Germline CDR1 is SGHDT and CDR2 is YYEEEE. There are 16 residues in the CDR3. With V trimmed by 4 bases and J by 3 bases, 10 bases remained unmatched.

This chain connects TRBV14 to TRBJ1-1, with D maybe TRBD1 (6 bases). Trimming stripped 1 base from V and 0 bases from J, with 9 bases between. The CDR3 covers 15 residues. Germline V gene sequence: CDR1 SGHDN, CDR2 FVKESK. CDR3: CASSQGGALNTEAFF. The CDR3 DNA reads TGTGCCAGCAGCCAAGGGGGGGCCCTGAACACTGAAGCTTTCTTT.